What follows is one T cell receptor (beta chain) and its context. This receptor's antigen is unknown. Within one base of it there is no much larger clone, and no base qualities were kept. Distinct nucleotide sequences in the sample also encode this CDR3. Donors were healthy HIV-negative adults with no recently reported acute infections or vaccinations. All donors were Caucasian adults living in Nashville, Tennessee, USA. For unsorted samples, 90 million or so PBMCs were counted, and genomic DNA was extracted using the QIAamp DNA Blood Mini kit. After blood collection by leukapheresis, PBMCs were isolated using Ficoll-Histopaque density gradient centrifugation and then cryopreserved in the vapor phase of liquid nitrogen. The record originates from a study of shared clonotypes between healthy human individuals (TCRdb year 2020). Background for the entire study: The cohort included three men and a couple of women between 18 and 49 years of age. Each donor's leukapheresis produced roughly between roughly 0.9 and 9 billion PBMCs. Libraries were prepared and TCR repertoires were sequenced by different laboratories using diverse techniques, in order to increase sequencing depth and limit assay-specific biases. The study deeply sequenced blood TCR repertoires of five healthy adults to estimate repertoire size and the extent of clonotype sharing between individuals. Overall study outcomes, separate from this receptor: Because the study included only a small number of donors, the genetic and exposure-history diversity represented was limited. Sampling was restricted to blood, and TCR repertoires in tissues likely differ from the TCR repertoires found in blood. Pairwise subsampling indicated that sequencing depth was expected to affect the degree of clonotype sharing among donors.

CDR1 and CDR2 were assigned from the germline V gene (reference sequence) as SEHNR and FQNEAQ. The CDR3 numbers 12 residues from cysteine through phenylalanine. The entry retains the CDR3 DNA only, 36 bases that are in frame from base 1. V is pared back by 2 bases and J by 4 bases, with 5 bases lying between the germline termini. TCR CDR3 regions were amplified from genomic DNA by multiplex PCR using the deep immunoSEQ assay. Genomic DNA extracted from each cell subset was distributed evenly over all wells of several immunoSEQ 96-well plates, and each plate served as one replicate. Each replicate PCR for unsorted PBMC received around 330 ng genomic DNA, equal to about 30,000 T cell genomes. Unsorted PBMC genomic DNA was sequenced across ten immunoSEQ deep assay plates. Purified libraries were quantified with a Qubit 3.0 fluorometer, sized on a Bioanalyzer 2100, and re-quantified with the KAPA Library Quantification kit. Every immunoSEQ 96-well plate was sequenced on a separate single-read 150-cycle Illumina NextSeq 550 flow cell. The original methods were these. The immunoSEQ output contained only junctional sequences without quality scores, so filtering could not match that applied to full-length reads. To assign V/J genes and CDR3, sequences were annotated against IMGT germline references using PyIR, a Python wrapper for IgBLAST v1.9. Reads were filtered out if the reads had weak V/J assignments (E-value above 1e-6), no CDR3, stop codons, out-of-frame junctions, or ambiguous translated residues. V3J clonotypes were defined by identical inferred V gene, J gene, and CDR3 amino acid sequence. The percentage overlap between two repertoires was calculated by dividing the number of shared unique clonotypes by the size of the smaller repertoire. RTK rarefaction, the Chao1 estimator, and Recon v2.1 estimates of unobserved clonotypes were used to assess repertoire richness. TCRdb provides this immuneACCESS table in a form limited to in-frame rearrangements. Some clones are lacking; in checked studies, under half of them reflect an unresolved V gene, and why the rest are absent is not known. For V, J and clone size, that table is used; D and trimming come from the DNA. The sample table lists about 470,000 clones, about 76% of them with a count of one. Roughly an eighth of the sample comes from the top ten.

The sequence derives from a woman between 35 and 50 years old in good health. Some clones in this sample may be carry-over from other donors' samples. The sequence is built from TRBV7-9 and TRBJ1-1, with the D gene not clear enough to name. What was sequenced was PBMCs. CDR3 region: CASSLRGTEAFF. The DNA sequence follows: TGTGCCAGCAGCTTACGGGGCACTGAAGCTTTCTTT.